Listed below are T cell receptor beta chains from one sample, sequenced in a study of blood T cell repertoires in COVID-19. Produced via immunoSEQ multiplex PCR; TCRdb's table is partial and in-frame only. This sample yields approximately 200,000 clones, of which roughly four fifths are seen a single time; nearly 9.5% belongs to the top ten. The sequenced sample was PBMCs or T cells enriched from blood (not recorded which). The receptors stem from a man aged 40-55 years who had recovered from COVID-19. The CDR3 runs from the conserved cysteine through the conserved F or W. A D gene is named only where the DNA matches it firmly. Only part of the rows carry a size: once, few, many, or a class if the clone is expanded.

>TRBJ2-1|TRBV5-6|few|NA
TGTGCCAGCAGCCGAACCACTCGCAATGAGCAGTTCTTC
CASSRTTRNEQFF
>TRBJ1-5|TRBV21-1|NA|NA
TGTGCCAGCAGGCGACTTCTCCCGCGGGTTGGCAATCAGCCCCAGCATTTT
CASRRLLPRVGNQPQHF
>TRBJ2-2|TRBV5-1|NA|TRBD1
TGCGCCAGCAGTCCAACGGGACAGGTGAACACCGGGGAGCTGTTTTTT
CASSPTGQVNTGELFF
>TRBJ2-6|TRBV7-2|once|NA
TGTGCCAGCAGCTTATTCACTGGGGCCAACGTCCTGACTTTC
CASSLFTGANVLTF
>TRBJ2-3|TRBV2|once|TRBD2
TGTGCCAGCAGAGGGACTAGCGGGCGCACAGATACGCAGTATTTT
CASRGTSGRTDTQYF
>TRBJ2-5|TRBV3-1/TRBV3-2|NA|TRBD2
TGTGCCAGCAGCCAAGGTATACTAGCGGGACTGTTCAAGACCCAGTACTTC
CASSQGILAGLFKTQYF
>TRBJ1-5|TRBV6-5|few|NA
TGTGCCAGCAGTAGGGGGGGGACGGATCAGCCCCAGCATTTT
CASSRGGTDQPQHF
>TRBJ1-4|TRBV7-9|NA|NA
TGTGCCAGCAGCCCCTGGGGGGGGGAACTGTTTTTT
CASSPWGGELFF
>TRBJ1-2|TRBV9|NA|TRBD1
TGTGCCAGCAGCCCAAGAGACAGGGGCTATGGCTACACCTTC
CASSPRDRGYGYTF
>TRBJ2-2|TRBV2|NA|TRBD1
TGTGCCAGCAGTGTACAGGGGCGACACACCGGGGAGCTGTTTTTT
CASSVQGRHTGELFF
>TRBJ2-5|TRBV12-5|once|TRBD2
TGTGCTAGTGGTTATGGGGGAGGGCCGCGAGAGACCCAGTACTTC
CASGYGGGPRETQYF
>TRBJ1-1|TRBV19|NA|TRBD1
TGTGCCAGTAGTACCCGGACAGGGGCGAACACTGAAGCTTTCTTT
CASSTRTGANTEAFF
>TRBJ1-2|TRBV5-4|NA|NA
TGTGCCAGCAGCACTTCGACACGGGGCTACACCTTC
CASSTSTRGYTF
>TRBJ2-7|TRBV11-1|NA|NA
TGTGCCAGCAGTCGCGAGGCTTCCTACGAGCAGTACTTC
CASSREASYEQYF
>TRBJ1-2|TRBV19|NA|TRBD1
TGTGCCAGTAGTCCCCAGACAGGGGATGGCTACACCTTC
CASSPQTGDGYTF
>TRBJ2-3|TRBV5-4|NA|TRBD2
TGTGCCAGCAGCTCCCGGGGGGGAAGATCTAGCACAGATACGCAGTATTTT
CASSSRGGRSSTDTQYF
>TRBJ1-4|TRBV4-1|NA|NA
TGCGCCAGCAGCCTAGGGCGGGCAACTAATGAAAAACTGTTTTTT
CASSLGRATNEKLFF
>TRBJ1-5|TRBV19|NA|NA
TGTGCCAGTAGTATAGGAGGCGGCCAGTGGCAGCCCCAGCATTTT
CASSIGGGQWQPQHF
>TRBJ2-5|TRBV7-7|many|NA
TGTGCCAGCAGCTTAGAAGTGGGGCAGGGAGAGACCCAGTACTTC
CASSLEVGQGETQYF
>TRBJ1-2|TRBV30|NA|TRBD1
TGTGCCTGGAGTTCAGGGGGCGCCTACTATGGCTACACCTTC
CAWSSGGAYYGYTF
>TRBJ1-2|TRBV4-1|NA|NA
TGCGCCAGCAGCCAAGCAGGGATTCGCTATGGCTACACCTTC
CASSQAGIRYGYTF
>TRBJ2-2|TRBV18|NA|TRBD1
TGTGCCAGCTCATCGGACAGGGGCCAGAACACCGGGGAGCTGTTTTTT
CASSSDRGQNTGELFF
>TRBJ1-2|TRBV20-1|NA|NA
TGCAGTGCTAGAGACCAAGGGGTGATCACCTTC
CSARDQGVITF
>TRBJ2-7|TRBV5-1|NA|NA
TGCGCCAGCAGCTTGGGCGCTTGGTCCTACGAGCAGTACTTC
CASSLGAWSYEQYF
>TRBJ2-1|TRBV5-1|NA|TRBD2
TGCGCCAGCAGACGCTCTAGCGGGACGCTCCACAATGAGCAGTTCTTC
CASRRSSGTLHNEQFF
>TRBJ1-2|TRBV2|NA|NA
TGTGCCAGCAATTGGGGCAGGGAATATGGCTACACCTTC
CASNWGREYGYTF
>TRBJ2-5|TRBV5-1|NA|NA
TGCGCCAGCAGCTTGGGGGTCAGGCAAGAGACCCAGTACTTC
CASSLGVRQETQYF
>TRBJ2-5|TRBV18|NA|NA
TGTGCCAGCTCATCGTCCTCCTTCCAAGAGACCCAGTACTTC
CASSSSSFQETQYF
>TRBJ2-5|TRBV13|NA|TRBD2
TGTGCCAGCAGCTCCGCCCATCATAGCGGGGCCCAAGGGGGCCAGTACTTC
CASSSAHHSGAQGGQYF
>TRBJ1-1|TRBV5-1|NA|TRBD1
TGCGCCAGCAGCCCCGACAGGGGGCGAACTGAAGCTTTCTTT
CASSPDRGRTEAFF
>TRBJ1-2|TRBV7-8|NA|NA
TGTGCCAGCAGCCGCCGGACGAGGGTAGACTATGGCTACACCTTC
CASSRRTRVDYGYTF
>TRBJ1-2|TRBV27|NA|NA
TGTGCCAGCAGTTTATCGGCAGGGGATGGCTACACCTTC
CASSLSAGDGYTF
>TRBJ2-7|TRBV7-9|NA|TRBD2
TGTGCCAGCAGCTTAGGCGGGGGGATAACCTACGAGCAGTACTTC
CASSLGGGITYEQYF
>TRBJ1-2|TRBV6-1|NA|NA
TGTGCCAGCAGTGAAAGGACGGCGGGAGATGGCTACACCTTC
CASSERTAGDGYTF
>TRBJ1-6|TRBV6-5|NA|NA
TGTGCCAGCAGTCGTACTCACCCCTATAATTCACCCCTCCACTTT
CASSRTHPYNSPLHF
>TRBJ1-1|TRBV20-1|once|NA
TGCAGTGCAGGGGGTTACACTGAAGCTTTCTTT
CSAGGYTEAFF
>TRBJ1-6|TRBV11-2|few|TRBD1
TGTGCCAGCAGCCACCCCTCGGGACAGGGGAGGAATTCACCCCTCCACTTT
CASSHPSGQGRNSPLHF
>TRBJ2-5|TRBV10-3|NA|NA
TGTGCCATCAGTGAGCCCACCGGACAGTCCGAGACCCAGTACTTC
CAISEPTGQSETQYF
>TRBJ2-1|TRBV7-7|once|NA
TGTGCCAGCAGCGAATCAGTTCCTGGCTCCTACAATGAGCAGTTCTTC
CASSESVPGSYNEQFF
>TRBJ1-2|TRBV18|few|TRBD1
TGTGCCAGCTCACCAATGGGGACAGGCAGCTACACCTTC
CASSPMGTGSYTF
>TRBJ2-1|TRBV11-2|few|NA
TGTGCCAGCAGCTTAGGCCCCGCGGAGGGGACCTACAATGAGCAGTTCTTC
CASSLGPAEGTYNEQFF
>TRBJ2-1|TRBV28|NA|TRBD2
TGTGCCAGCAGTTTATGGGCATCGCGGGGGGACAATGAGCAGTTCTTC
CASSLWASRGDNEQFF
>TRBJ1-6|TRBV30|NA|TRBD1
TGTGCCTGGAGCTCGGGACAGGGTAATTCACCCCTCCACTTT
CAWSSGQGNSPLHF
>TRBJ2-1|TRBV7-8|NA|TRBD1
TGTGCCAGCAGCGATAGGGTAAAGACAGGGGGTCAAGGTGAGCAGTTCTTC
CASSDRVKTGGQGEQFF
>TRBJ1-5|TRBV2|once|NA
TGTGCCAGCAGTGTGGACAGTTATAGCAATCAGCCCCAGCATTTT
CASSVDSYSNQPQHF
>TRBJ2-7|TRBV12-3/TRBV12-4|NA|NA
TGTGCCAGCAGTTTGACAGTAGCCGAGCAGTACTTC
CASSLTVAEQYF
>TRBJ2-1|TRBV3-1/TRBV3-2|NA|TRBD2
TGTGCCAGCAGCCAGGTAAGACTAGCGGGGGGCTCAGTCCTCCGTGAGCAGTTCTTC
CASSQVRLAGGSVLREQFF
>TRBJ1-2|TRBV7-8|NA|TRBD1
TGTGCCAGCAAACACTTTGGGACAGGGGATGGCTACACCTTC
CASKHFGTGDGYTF
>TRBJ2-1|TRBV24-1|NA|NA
TGTGCCACCAGTGTCCAAGCGGGCACGCTCAATGAGCAGTTCTTC
CATSVQAGTLNEQFF
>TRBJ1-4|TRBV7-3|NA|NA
TGTGCCAGCAGCTTAACCAGTAATGAAAAACTGTTTTTT
CASSLTSNEKLFF
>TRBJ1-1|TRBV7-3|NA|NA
TGTGCCAGCAGCCCCCAACCCGACAGGATCGGCACTGAAGCTTTCTTT
CASSPQPDRIGTEAFF
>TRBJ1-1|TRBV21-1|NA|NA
TGTGCCAGCAGCAATGGGACACCGAACACTGAAGCTTTCTTT
CASSNGTPNTEAFF
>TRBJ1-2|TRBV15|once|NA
TGTGCCACCAGCAGAGGATGGACAGGCTACACCTTC
CATSRGWTGYTF
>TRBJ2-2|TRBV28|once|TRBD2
TGTGCCAGCAGTTTATTTTTTAGCGGGGGGGAGCCCACGAACACCGGGGAGCTGTTTTTT
CASSLFFSGGEPTNTGELFF